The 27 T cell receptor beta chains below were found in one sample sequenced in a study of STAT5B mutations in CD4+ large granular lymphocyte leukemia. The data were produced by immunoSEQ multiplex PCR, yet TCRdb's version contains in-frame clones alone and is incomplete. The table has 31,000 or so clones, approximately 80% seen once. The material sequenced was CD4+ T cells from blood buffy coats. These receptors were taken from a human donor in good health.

This CDR3 is CASSPPTNTDTQYF. CDR3 bases: TGCGCCAGCAGCCCACCGACTAACACAGATACGCAGTATTTT. The V and J genes are TRBV4-1 and TRBJ2-3, with D perhaps matching TRBD2 (5 bases). Germline CDR1 and CDR2: MGHRA and YSYEKL. The CDR3 covers 14 residues. Trimming took off 4 bases at V and 2 bases at J, with 10 bases between the two ends.

CDR3 DNA sequence: TGTGCCAGCAGCCGCCGGGGGGTGACAGATACGCAGTATTTT. Its protein is CASSRRGVTDTQYF. The chain has TRBV13 and TRBJ2-3; 7 bases line up with TRBD2. V trimming: 5 bases; J trimming: 3 bases; junction bases outside the gene matches: 5. Germline V gives CDR1 PRHDT, CDR2 FYEKMQ (reference sequence). The CDR3 spans 14 residues.

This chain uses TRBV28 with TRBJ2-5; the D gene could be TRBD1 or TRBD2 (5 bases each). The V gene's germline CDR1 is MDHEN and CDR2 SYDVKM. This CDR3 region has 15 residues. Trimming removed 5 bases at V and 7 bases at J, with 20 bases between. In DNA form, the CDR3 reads TGTGCCAGCAGTCCAATTCGATGGGGGACGGGGACCCAGTACTTC. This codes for CASSPIRWGTGTQYF.

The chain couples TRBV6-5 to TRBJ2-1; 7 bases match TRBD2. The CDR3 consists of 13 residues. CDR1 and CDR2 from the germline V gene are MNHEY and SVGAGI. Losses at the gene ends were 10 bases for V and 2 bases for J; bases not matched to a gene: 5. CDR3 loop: CATKRDPYNEQFF. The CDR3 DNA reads TGTGCCACCAAGCGGGATCCCTACAATGAGCAGTTCTTC.

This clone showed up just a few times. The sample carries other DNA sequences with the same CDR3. The CDR3 DNA sequence: TGTGCCAGCTCACCAACACTCGCCGGGGAGCTGTTTTTT. It specifies CASSPTLAGELFF. V usage is TRBV18 and J usage is TRBJ2-2; D gene ambiguous. There are 13 residues in the CDR3. Germline assignment: CDR1 KGHSH and CDR2 LQKENI. V was shortened by 2 bases and J by 6 bases, with 7 bases between the two germline ends.

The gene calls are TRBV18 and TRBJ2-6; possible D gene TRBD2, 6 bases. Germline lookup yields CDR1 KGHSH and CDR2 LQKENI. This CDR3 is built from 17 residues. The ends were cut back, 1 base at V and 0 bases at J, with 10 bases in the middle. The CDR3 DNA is TGTGCCAGCTCACCACGGGACTCAGGCTCTGGGGCCAACGTCCTGACTTTC. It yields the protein CASSPRDSGSGANVLTF.

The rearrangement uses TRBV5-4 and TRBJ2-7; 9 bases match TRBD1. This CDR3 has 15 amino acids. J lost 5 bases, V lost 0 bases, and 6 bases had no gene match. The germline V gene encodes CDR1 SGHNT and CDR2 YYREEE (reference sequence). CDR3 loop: CASSLVGTGSHEQYF. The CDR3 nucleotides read TGTGCCAGCAGCTTGGTGGGGACAGGGTCCCACGAGCAGTACTTC.

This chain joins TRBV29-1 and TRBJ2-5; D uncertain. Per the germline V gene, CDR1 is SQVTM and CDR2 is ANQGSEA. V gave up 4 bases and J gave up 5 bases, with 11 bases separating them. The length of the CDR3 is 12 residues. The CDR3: CSVGAGRETQYF. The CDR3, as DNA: TGCAGCGTTGGCGCCGGCAGGGAGACCCAGTACTTC. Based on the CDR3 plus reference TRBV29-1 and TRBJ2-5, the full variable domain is SAVISQKPSRDICQRGTSLTIQCQVDSQVTMMFWYRQQPGQSLTLIATANQGSEATYESGFVIDKFPISRPNLTFSTLTVSNMSPEDSSIYLCSVGAGRETQYFGPGTRLLVL.

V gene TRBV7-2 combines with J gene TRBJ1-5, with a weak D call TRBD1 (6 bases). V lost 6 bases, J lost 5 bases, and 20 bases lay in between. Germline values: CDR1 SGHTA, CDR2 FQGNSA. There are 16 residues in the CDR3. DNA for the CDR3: TGTGCCAGCAGAGAACGGTCGGGGGGCTCACATCAGCCCCAGCATTTT. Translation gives CASRERSGGSHQPQHF.

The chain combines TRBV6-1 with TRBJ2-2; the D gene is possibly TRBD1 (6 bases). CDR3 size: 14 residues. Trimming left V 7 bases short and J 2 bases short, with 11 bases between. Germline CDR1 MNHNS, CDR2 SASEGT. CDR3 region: CASNRDTNTGELFF. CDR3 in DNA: TGTGCCAGCAATCGGGACACCAACACCGGGGAGCTGTTTTTT.

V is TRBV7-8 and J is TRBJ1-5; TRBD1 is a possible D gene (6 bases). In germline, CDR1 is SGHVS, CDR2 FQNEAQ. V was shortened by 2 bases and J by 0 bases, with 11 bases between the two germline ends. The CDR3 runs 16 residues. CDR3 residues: CASSLLGGYSNQPQHF. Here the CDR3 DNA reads TGTGCCAGCAGCTTACTCGGGGGCTATAGCAATCAGCCCCAGCATTTT.

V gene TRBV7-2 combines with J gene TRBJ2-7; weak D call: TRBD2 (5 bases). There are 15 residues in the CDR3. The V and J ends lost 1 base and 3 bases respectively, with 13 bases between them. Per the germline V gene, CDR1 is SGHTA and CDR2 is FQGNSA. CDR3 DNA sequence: TGTGCCAGCAGCTTAGGGTCAGGAGGCTTCTACGAGCAGTACTTC. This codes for CASSLGSGGFYEQYF.

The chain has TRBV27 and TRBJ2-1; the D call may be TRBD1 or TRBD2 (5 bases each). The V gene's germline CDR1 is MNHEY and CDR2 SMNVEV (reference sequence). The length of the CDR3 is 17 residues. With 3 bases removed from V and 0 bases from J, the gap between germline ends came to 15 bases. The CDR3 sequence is CASSFFGTSSSYNEQFF. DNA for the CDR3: TGTGCCAGCAGTTTTTTTGGGACCTCGAGCTCCTACAATGAGCAGTTCTTC.

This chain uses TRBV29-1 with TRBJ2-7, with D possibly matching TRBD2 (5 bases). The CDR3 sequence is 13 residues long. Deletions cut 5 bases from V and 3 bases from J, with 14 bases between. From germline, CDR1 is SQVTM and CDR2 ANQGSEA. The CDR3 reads CSVSGGGDYEQYF. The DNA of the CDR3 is TGCAGCGTTTCTGGAGGCGGAGACTACGAGCAGTACTTC.

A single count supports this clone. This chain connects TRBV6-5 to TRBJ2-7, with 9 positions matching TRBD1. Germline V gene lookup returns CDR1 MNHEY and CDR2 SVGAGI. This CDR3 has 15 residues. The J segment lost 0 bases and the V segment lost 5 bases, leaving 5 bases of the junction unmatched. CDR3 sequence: CASSPGTGFSYEQYF. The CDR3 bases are TGTGCCAGCAGTCCAGGGACAGGGTTCTCCTACGAGCAGTACTTC.

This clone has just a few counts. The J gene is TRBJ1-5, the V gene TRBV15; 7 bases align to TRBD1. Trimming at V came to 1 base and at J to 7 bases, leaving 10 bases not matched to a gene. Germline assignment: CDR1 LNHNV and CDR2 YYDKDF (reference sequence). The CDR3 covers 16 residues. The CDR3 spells CATSRVGTGEHQPQHF. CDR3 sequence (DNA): TGTGCCACCAGCAGAGTAGGTACAGGGGAGCACCAGCCCCAGCATTTT.

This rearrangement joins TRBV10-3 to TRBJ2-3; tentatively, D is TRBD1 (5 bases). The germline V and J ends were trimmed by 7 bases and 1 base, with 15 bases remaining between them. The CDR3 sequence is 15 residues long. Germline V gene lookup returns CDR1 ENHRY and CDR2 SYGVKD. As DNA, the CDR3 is TGTGCCATCAATCGGTCTGGGGCGGGCACAGATACGCAGTATTTT. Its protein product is CAINRSGAGTDTQYF.

The CDR3 spells CASSFRDGNQPQHF. In nucleotides, the CDR3 is TGTGCCAGCAGTTTCCGGGACGGAAATCAGCCCCAGCATTTT. The chain has TRBV27 and TRBJ1-5; perhaps TRBD1 as D (5 bases). Germline values: CDR1 MNHEY, CDR2 SMNVEV (reference sequence). The CDR3 has 14 residues. The germline V and J ends were trimmed by 3 bases and 4 bases, with 10 bases remaining between them.

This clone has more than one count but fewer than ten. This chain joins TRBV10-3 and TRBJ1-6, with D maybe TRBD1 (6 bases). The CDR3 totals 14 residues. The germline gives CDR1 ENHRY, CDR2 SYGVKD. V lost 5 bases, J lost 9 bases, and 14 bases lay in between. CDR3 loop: CAISNRDMGSPLHF. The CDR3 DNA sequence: TGTGCCATCAGTAACCGGGACATGGGTTCACCCCTCCACTTT.

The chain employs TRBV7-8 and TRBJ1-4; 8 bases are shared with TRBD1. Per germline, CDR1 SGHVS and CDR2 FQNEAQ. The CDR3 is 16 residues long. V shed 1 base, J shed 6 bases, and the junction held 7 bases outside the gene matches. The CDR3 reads CASSLGTGIVYEKLFF. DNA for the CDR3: TGTGCCAGCAGCTTAGGGACAGGGATTGTTTATGAAAAACTGTTTTTT.

The CDR3 region is CASSPRTLNTGELFF. CDR3 DNA: TGTGCCAGTAGTCCTCGGACACTTAACACCGGGGAGCTGTTTTTT. The gene calls are TRBV19 and TRBJ2-2, with D perhaps TRBD1 (5 bases). In germline, CDR1 is LNHDA, CDR2 SQIVND (reference sequence). Trimming left V 5 bases short and J 2 bases short, with 12 bases between. This CDR3 comprises 15 residues.

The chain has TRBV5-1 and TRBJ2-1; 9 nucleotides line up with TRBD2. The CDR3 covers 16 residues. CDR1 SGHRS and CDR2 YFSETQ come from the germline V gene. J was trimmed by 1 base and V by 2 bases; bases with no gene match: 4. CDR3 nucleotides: TGCGCCAGCAGCTTTTTAGCGGGAGTATCCTACAATGAGCAGTTCTTC. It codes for CASSFLAGVSYNEQFF.

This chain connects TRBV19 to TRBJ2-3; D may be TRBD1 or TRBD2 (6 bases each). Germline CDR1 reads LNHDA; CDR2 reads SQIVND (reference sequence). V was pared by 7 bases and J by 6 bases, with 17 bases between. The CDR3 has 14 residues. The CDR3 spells CASKRGGWWDTQYF. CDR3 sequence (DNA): TGTGCCAGTAAGAGAGGGGGGTGGTGGGATACGCAGTATTTT.

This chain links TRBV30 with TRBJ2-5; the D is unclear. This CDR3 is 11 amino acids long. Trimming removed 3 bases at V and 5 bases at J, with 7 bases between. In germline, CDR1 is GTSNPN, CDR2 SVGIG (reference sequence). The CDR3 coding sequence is TGTGCCTGGAGCCTTACCGAGACCCAGTACTTC. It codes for CAWSLTETQYF.

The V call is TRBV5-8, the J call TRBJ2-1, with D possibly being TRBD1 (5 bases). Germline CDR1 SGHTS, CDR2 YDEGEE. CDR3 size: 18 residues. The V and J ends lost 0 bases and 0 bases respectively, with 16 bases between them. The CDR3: CASSLVTGFWNSYNEQFF. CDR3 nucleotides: TGTGCCAGCAGCTTGGTCACAGGTTTTTGGAACTCCTACAATGAGCAGTTCTTC. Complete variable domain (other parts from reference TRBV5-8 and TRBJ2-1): EAGVTQSPTHLIKTRGQQATLRCSPISGHTSVYWYQQALGLGLQFLLWYDEGEERNRGNFPPRFSGRQFPNYSSELNVNALELEDSALYLCASSLVTGFWNSYNEQFFGPGTRLTVL.

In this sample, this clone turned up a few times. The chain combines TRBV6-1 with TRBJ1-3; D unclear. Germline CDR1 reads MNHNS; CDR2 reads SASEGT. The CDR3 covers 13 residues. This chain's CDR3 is CASAAYSGNTIYF. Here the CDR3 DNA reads TGTGCTAGTGCGGCCTACTCTGGAAACACCATATATTTT.

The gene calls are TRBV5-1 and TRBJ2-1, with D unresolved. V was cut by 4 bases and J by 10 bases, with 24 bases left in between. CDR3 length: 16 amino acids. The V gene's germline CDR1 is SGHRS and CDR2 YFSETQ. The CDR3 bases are TGCGCCAGCAGCCTATCCCCCACTACTGGCGTCAAAGAGCAGTTCTTC. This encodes CASSLSPTTGVKEQFF. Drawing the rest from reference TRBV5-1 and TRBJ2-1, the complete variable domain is KAGVTQTPRYLIKTRGQQVTLSCSPISGHRSVSWYQQTPGQGLQFLFEYFSETQRNKGNFPGRFSGRQFSNSRSEMNVSTLELGDSALYLCASSLSPTTGVKEQFFGPGTRLTVL.